A selection of T cell receptor beta chains follows, all from one sample in a study of T cell repertoires in cytomegalovirus infection. TCRdb itself ran the reads through MiXCR, one entry per CDR3 protein. The profile shows 600,000 to 700,000 distinct CDR3 sequences, 33% of them singletons. Their antigen targets remain unknown. This material consisted of cultured PBMCs, taken from culture after CMV antigen stimulation. These TCRs come from a human donor in good health (CMV status not recorded). Some clones in this sample may be carry-over from other donors' samples. CDR3s include the opening cysteine and the closing phenylalanine or tryptophan. The order of the fields is clone size, CDR3 length, J gene, V gene, D gene, CDR3 protein, CDR3 DNA. The D gene is left open where the match is weak. For some rows the clone size is stated as once, few or many, or as a class when expanded; others skip it.

clone size: -; CDR3 length: 13; J gene: TRBJ2-1; V gene: TRBV12-5; D gene: -; CDR3 protein: CASGDLDGGEQFF; CDR3 DNA: TGTGCTAGTGGTGACCTGGATGGGGGTGAGCAGTTCTTC
clone size: -; CDR3 length: 12; J gene: TRBJ2-5; V gene: TRBV2; D gene: -; CDR3 protein: CASRVLRETQYF; CDR3 DNA: TGTGCCAGCCGGGTCCTAAGAGAGACCCAGTACTTC
clone size: few; CDR3 length: 15; J gene: TRBJ1-1; V gene: TRBV11-2; D gene: -; CDR3 protein: CASRGPWAGNTEAFF; CDR3 DNA: TGTGCCAGCAGGGGGCCGTGGGCTGGGAACACTGAAGCTTTCTTT
clone size: few; CDR3 length: 15; J gene: TRBJ1-5; V gene: TRBV6-6; D gene: -; CDR3 protein: CASGATPSSAQPQHF; CDR3 DNA: TGTGCCAGCGGGGCTACACCCTCCAGCGCTCAGCCCCAGCATTTT
clone size: -; CDR3 length: 17; J gene: TRBJ2-3; V gene: TRBV7-4; D gene: TRBD2; CDR3 protein: CASSSKGLAGGSDTQYF; CDR3 DNA: TGTGCCAGCAGCTCCAAGGGCCTAGCGGGAGGGTCCGATACGCAGTATTTT
clone size: -; CDR3 length: 15; J gene: TRBJ2-1; V gene: TRBV19; D gene: TRBD1; CDR3 protein: CASGTDRGPYNEQFF; CDR3 DNA: TGTGCCAGTGGGACCGACAGGGGGCCGTACAATGAGCAGTTCTTC
clone size: -; CDR3 length: 15; J gene: TRBJ2-1; V gene: TRBV27; D gene: TRBD1; CDR3 protein: CASSGILDRYNEQFF; CDR3 DNA: TGTGCCAGCAGCGGGATTTTGGACAGGTACAATGAGCAGTTCTTC
clone size: -; CDR3 length: 13; J gene: TRBJ2-7; V gene: TRBV10-1; D gene: -; CDR3 protein: CASILTFANEQYF; CDR3 DNA: TGCGCCAGCATCCTCACGTTTGCAAACGAGCAGTACTTC
clone size: many; CDR3 length: 14; J gene: TRBJ1-1; V gene: TRBV7-2; D gene: -; CDR3 protein: CASSFAGAWGEAFF; CDR3 DNA: TGTGCCAGCAGCTTCGCAGGGGCGTGGGGTGAAGCTTTCTTT
clone size: -; CDR3 length: 15; J gene: TRBJ2-5; V gene: TRBV20-1; D gene: -; CDR3 protein: CSARIGRGPGETQYF; CDR3 DNA: TGCAGTGCTAGAATCGGTAGGGGACCGGGGGAGACCCAGTACTTC
clone size: few; CDR3 length: 15; J gene: TRBJ1-5; V gene: TRBV6-1; D gene: TRBD1; CDR3 protein: CASSPGTGYGQPQHF; CDR3 DNA: TGTGCCAGCAGTCCCGGGACAGGGTACGGTCAGCCCCAGCATTTT
clone size: -; CDR3 length: 14; J gene: TRBJ2-1; V gene: TRBV6-5; D gene: -; CDR3 protein: CASSIGSEYNEQFF; CDR3 DNA: TGTGCCAGCAGCATCGGGTCTGAATACAATGAGCAGTTCTTC
clone size: -; CDR3 length: 15; J gene: TRBJ2-5; V gene: TRBV18; D gene: -; CDR3 protein: CASSPSHKYQETQYF; CDR3 DNA: TGTGCCAGCTCCCCGAGCCACAAGTACCAAGAGACCCAGTACTTC
clone size: many; CDR3 length: 15; J gene: TRBJ1-1; V gene: TRBV7-9; D gene: -; CDR3 protein: CASSLSGGMDTEAFF; CDR3 DNA: TGTGCCAGCAGCTTAAGCGGAGGCATGGACACTGAAGCTTTCTTT
clone size: -; CDR3 length: 14; J gene: TRBJ2-7; V gene: TRBV20-1; D gene: TRBD2; CDR3 protein: CSALPRTSGYEQYF; CDR3 DNA: TGCAGTGCTCTACCGAGGACTAGCGGCTACGAGCAGTACTTC
clone size: few; CDR3 length: 17; J gene: TRBJ2-1; V gene: TRBV4-3; D gene: TRBD2; CDR3 protein: CASSQEERGAGGREQFF; CDR3 DNA: TGCGCCAGCAGCCAAGAAGAGCGGGGTGCGGGAGGGCGAGAGCAGTTCTTC